This T cell receptor (beta chain) was sequenced during a study of T cell changes during pregnancy in multiple sclerosis. The sample holds one count of this clone. Sequencing used immunoSEQ multiplex PCR; TCRdb keeps in-frame clones, though not all of them. The top ten hold around 0.57% of the sample, which has 35,000 to 45,000 clones, around 90% seen once. Germline lookup yields CDR1 SNHLY and CDR2 FYNNEI. J gave up 1 base and V 1 base, and 6 bases lay outside the gene matches. The CDR3 has 17 residues. V gene TRBV2 combines with J gene TRBJ2-3; 9 positions agree with TRBD1. This receptor was obtained from a female donor with multiple sclerosis, enrolled in a pregnancy study. This material consisted of CD4+ T cells from peripheral blood mononuclear cells, taken before pregnancy. The CDR3 spells CASSEGWTGAGTDTQYF. As DNA, the CDR3 is TGTGCCAGCAGTGAAGGTTGGACAGGGGCCGGCACAGATACGCAGTATTTT.